This T cell receptor beta chain appears in the sequencing data of a study of T-cell memory formation after mild COVID-19. This clonotype was recorded a few times. The CDR3 is made up of 14 amino acids. Trimming took 4 bases from V and 6 from J, leaving 16 bases between them. Germline lookup yields CDR1 SGHRS and CDR2 YFSETQ. TCRdb analysed the 5' RACE reads with MiXCR anew, one entry per CDR3 protein. The sample records about 320,000 distinct CDR3 sequences, around 15% being singletons. The genes are TRBV5-1 and TRBJ1-2; D remains unclear. The sample was PBMCs or a T cell subset sorted from them (not recorded which). The receptor was derived from a man aged 18 to 30 who had mild COVID-19 (a few samples of this study predate the infection). Cell type and time point are not known. This CDR3 reads CASSLTRAPNGYTF. DNA for the CDR3: TGCGCCAGCAGCCTCACCCGGGCCCCCAATGGCTACACCTTC.